This record concerns one T cell receptor (beta chain) sequence. Its antigen remains unidentified. A multiplex PCR was run with 60 Vbeta primers and 13 Jbeta primers. The table came from immunoSEQ multiplex PCR; TCRdb's copy has only in-frame clones and leaves some out. The table lists about 150,000 clones, about three quarters of them singletons. These data come from a study of cytomegalovirus exposure and HLA in healthy donors. General observations from the study: The study put 160 or so TCR beta chains on its list as cytomegalovirus-associated. Within the data, a cluster of highly shared sequence variants was likely a sequencing artifact.

This TCR was sampled from a middle-aged man in good health and CMV-seropositive. Sequenced: PBMCs.

CDR3 coding DNA: TGTGCCAGCAGCTCAGACGACAGGGGAGGGAGGGAAAAACTGTTTTTT. Translated: CASSSDDRGGREKLFF. This chain uses TRBV11-2 with TRBJ1-4; TRBD1 matches 8 bases. CDR3 length equals 16 residues. Germline CDR1 reads SGHAT; CDR2 reads FQNNGV. The J segment lost 8 bases and the V segment lost 4 bases, leaving 12 bases of the junction unmatched.